A selection of T cell receptor beta chains follows, all from one sample in a study of read filtering for tumor transcriptome and immune sequencing. TCRdb passed the reads through MiXCR, listing each CDR3 protein once. The top ten clones hold less than 35% of a sample with under 50,000 distinct CDR3 sequences, 12% to 15% of them seen once. Sequencing input: a population of CD138-negative cells sorted from bone marrow. These receptors originate from a donor aged 40 or older with multiple myeloma. CDR3s include the opening cysteine and the closing phenylalanine or tryptophan. A D gene is named only where the DNA matches it firmly. Expanded clones get a size class; other rows say once, few or many, or leave the size out.

clone_size: few; v_call: TRBV20-1; j_call: TRBJ2-2; d_call: TRBD2; cdr3_aa: CSARGLAGALYTGELFF; cdr3_nt: TGCAGTGCTAGGGGACTAGCGGGAGCTTTATACACCGGGGAGCTGTTTTTT
clone_size: many; v_call: TRBV4-3; j_call: TRBJ2-2; d_call: TRBD2; cdr3_aa: CASSPGLAGGPDTGELFF; cdr3_nt: TGCGCCAGCAGCCCCGGACTAGCGGGAGGGCCGGACACCGGGGAGCTGTTTTTT
clone_size: -; v_call: TRBV3-1; j_call: TRBJ1-5; d_call: -; cdr3_aa: CASSQAEGGQPQHF; cdr3_nt: TGTGCCAGCAGCCAAGCCGAAGGGGGTCAGCCCCAGCATTTT
clone_size: many; v_call: TRBV5-1; j_call: TRBJ2-7; d_call: TRBD2; cdr3_aa: CASKRLSGSDEQYF; cdr3_nt: TGCGCCAGCAAACGACTAAGCGGGAGCGACGAGCAGTACTTC
clone_size: many; v_call: TRBV7-9; j_call: TRBJ2-7; d_call: -; cdr3_aa: CASSRDGPYEQYF; cdr3_nt: TGTGCCAGCAGCCGGGACGGGCCCTACGAGCAGTACTTC
clone_size: once; v_call: TRBV7-2; j_call: TRBJ1-1; d_call: -; cdr3_aa: CASSSRQDFEACF; cdr3_nt: TGTGCCAGCAGTTCGAGACAGGACTTTGAGGCTTGCTTT
clone_size: few; v_call: TRBV20-1; j_call: TRBJ2-7; d_call: -; cdr3_aa: CSAQRESAYEQYF; cdr3_nt: TGCAGTGCCCAACGAGAAAGCGCCTACGAGCAGTACTTC
clone_size: many; v_call: TRBV12-3/TRBV12-4; j_call: TRBJ2-4; d_call: -; cdr3_aa: CASSFAGAKNIQYF; cdr3_nt: TGTGCCAGCAGTTTCGCAGGAGCCAAAAACATTCAGTACTTC
clone_size: many; v_call: TRBV10-3; j_call: TRBJ2-1; d_call: TRBD1; cdr3_aa: CAISRTGDNEQFF; cdr3_nt: TGTGCCATCAGTAGGACAGGGGACAATGAGCAGTTCTTC
clone_size: many; v_call: TRBV11-3; j_call: TRBJ2-1; d_call: -; cdr3_aa: CASSLATYEQFF; cdr3_nt: TGTGCCAGCAGCTTAGCTACCTATGAGCAGTTCTTC
clone_size: -; v_call: TRBV19; j_call: TRBJ2-7; d_call: TRBD1; cdr3_aa: CASSIRDRDREQYF; cdr3_nt: TGTGCCAGTAGCATCCGGGACAGGGATCGGGAGCAGTACTTC
clone_size: few; v_call: TRBV20-1; j_call: TRBJ2-1; d_call: -; cdr3_aa: CSAYRDHNEQFF; cdr3_nt: TGCAGTGCTTACAGGGACCACAATGAGCAGTTCTTC
clone_size: few; v_call: TRBV11-2; j_call: TRBJ2-1; d_call: TRBD2; cdr3_aa: CASSPGTSGSVNEQFF; cdr3_nt: TGTGCCAGCAGCCCTGGGACTAGCGGGAGTGTAAATGAGCAGTTCTTC